The 26 T cell receptor beta chains below come from one sample, sequenced in a study of a mutant IDH1 vaccine in newly diagnosed glioma. Time point of the sample: week 11, during vaccination. The vaccine gave 300 ug of a 20-mer mutant IDH1 peptide subcutaneously per dose. For these receptors, no antigen is known. Produced via immunoSEQ multiplex PCR; TCRdb's table is partial and in-frame only. The sample contains approximately 110,000 clones, almost 90% of which appear only once. Sample: PBMCs, taken from a glioma patient whose treatment included an IDH1 peptide vaccine. These receptors were taken from a woman aged 45-60 years with glioma.

The V call is TRBV5-1, the J call TRBJ1-5; D perhaps matches TRBD1 (5 bases). This CDR3 spans 15 amino acids. The germline V gene has CDR1 SGHRS and CDR2 YFSETQ. With 0 bases removed from V and 4 bases from J, the gap between germline ends came to 11 bases. The DNA of the CDR3 is TGCGCCAGCAGCTTGGGTGCGGGACGGAATCAGCCCCAGCATTTT. Its protein product is CASSLGAGRNQPQHF.

This chain links TRBV28 with TRBJ1-4; weak D call: TRBD1 (5 bases). The CDR3 loop spans 15 amino acids. Trimming shortened V by 5 bases and J by 8 bases, and 18 bases separated the two germline ends. The germline CDR1 and CDR2 sequences are MDHEN and SYDVKM. CDR3 sequence: CASSTPGLQNEKLFF. The CDR3 region has the DNA TGTGCCAGCAGTACACCAGGGCTTCAGAACGAAAAACTGTTTTTT.

The V call is TRBV28, the J call TRBJ1-6, with D possibly TRBD1 on 5 matching bases. Deletions cut 5 bases from V and 5 bases from J, with 10 bases between. This CDR3 contains 14 residues. Germline CDR1 reads MDHEN; CDR2 reads SYDVKM. DNA for the CDR3: TGTGCCAGCAGTCCCCGGGGCGATAATTCACCCCTCCACTTT. Translated, it gives CASSPRGDNSPLHF.

This rearrangement joins TRBV7-2 to TRBJ2-5, with 9 nucleotides matching TRBD2. V gave up 5 bases and J gave up 5 bases; unmatched junction bases: 12. Germline V gene data show CDR1 as SGHTA and CDR2 as FQGNSA. CDR3 length: 16 amino acids. CDR3: CASSGLAGSPLETQYF. CDR3 nucleotides: TGTGCCAGCAGCGGCCTAGCGGGAAGCCCCCTGGAGACCCAGTACTTC.

This chain joins TRBV7-9 and TRBJ2-6; D not resolved. This CDR3 comprises 15 residues. Trimming took 3 bases from V and 2 from J, leaving 8 bases between them. Germline V CDR1 and CDR2: SEHNR, FQNEAQ (reference sequence). CDR3 in DNA: TGTGCCAGCAGCTTTATTGCGACTGGGGCCAACGTCCTGACTTTC. It is translated as CASSFIATGANVLTF.

The genes are TRBV6-1 and TRBJ2-6; D not resolved. Germline V gene lookup returns CDR1 MNHNS and CDR2 SASEGT. The V end was cut by 2 bases, the J end by 0 bases, with 14 bases between. The CDR3 sequence is 18 residues long. CDR3 amino acids: CASSEFPAPLSGANVLTF. CDR3 nucleotide sequence: TGTGCCAGCAGTGAATTTCCTGCCCCCCTCTCTGGGGCCAACGTCCTGACTTTC.

The chain joins TRBV9 to TRBJ2-2, with a weak D call TRBD2 (5 bases). The CDR3 is 15 residues long. The V gene lost 4 bases and the J gene lost 3 bases, with 13 bases spanning the gap. Germline V gene data show CDR1 as SGDLS and CDR2 as YYNGEE. CDR3 sequence (DNA): TGTGCCAGCAGCCAAGAGGGCAGATACACCGGGGAGCTGTTTTTT. Protein sequence: CASSQEGRYTGELFF.

The genes are TRBV10-3 and TRBJ2-1, with D maybe TRBD2 (7 bases). Germline V gives CDR1 ENHRY, CDR2 SYGVKD. The CDR3 contains 14 residues. The V end lost 10 bases, the J end lost 9 bases, and 22 bases lay between the germline ends. The CDR3 coding sequence is TGTGCCACTCTCGTAGGGGGGGGCACAGGTGAGCAGTTCTTC. Its translation: CATLVGGGTGEQFF.

This chain uses TRBV5-5 with TRBJ2-7; 7 positions agree with TRBD1. V dropped 2 bases and J dropped 1; count of bases not matched to a gene: 3. The CDR3 runs to 14 residues. Per germline, CDR1 SGHKS and CDR2 YYEKEE (reference sequence). The CDR3 loop reads CASSFGGQSYEQYF. The CDR3 region has the DNA TGTGCCAGCAGCTTTGGGGGACAGTCCTACGAGCAGTACTTC.

V usage is TRBV5-1 and J usage is TRBJ1-1; the D gene is possibly TRBD1 (6 bases). The CDR3 consists of 12 residues. V lost 5 bases and J lost 8, with 13 bases in between. Looked up from germline, CDR1 is SGHRS and CDR2 is YFSETQ. The DNA for the CDR3 is TGCGCCAGCAGACAGGGCCCGGGCGAAGCTTTCTTT. This encodes CASRQGPGEAFF. The variable domain in full, completed from reference TRBV5-1 and TRBJ1-1, reads KAGVTQTPRYLIKTRGQQVTLSCSPISGHRSVSWYQQTPGQGLQFLFEYFSETQRNKGNFPGRFSGRQFSNSRSEMNVSTLELGDSALYLCASRQGPGEAFFGQGTRLTVV.

This sequence joins TRBV28 and TRBJ2-7; TRBD1 might be the D (7 bases). This CDR3 is 16 amino acids long. Germline V gene data show CDR1 as MDHEN and CDR2 as SYDVKM. The V end was cut by 7 bases, the J end by 5 bases, with 24 bases between. CDR3 in DNA: TGTGCCAGCACCCCTCCCCGGGGGACAGTTCCCCACGAGCAGTACTTC. It is translated as CASTPPRGTVPHEQYF.

This CDR3 is CASSTGTITNGYTF. CDR3 bases: TGTGCCAGTAGTACCGGGACCATAACTAATGGCTACACCTTC. The gene calls are TRBV19 and TRBJ1-2; maybe TRBD1 (5 bases). The V end was cut by 4 bases, the J end by 6 bases, with 15 bases between. The CDR3 is 14 residues long. Germline CDR1 LNHDA, CDR2 SQIVND (reference sequence).

The V call is TRBV5-4, the J call TRBJ1-1; D not certain. Germline V gives CDR1 SGHNT, CDR2 YYREEE (reference sequence). There are 16 residues in the CDR3. Trimming stripped 0 bases from V and 5 bases from J, with 17 bases between. The CDR3 DNA follows: TGTGCCAGCAGCTTGGAATTGGGGAGGGCCGTAACTGAAGCTTTCTTT. Its protein is CASSLELGRAVTEAFF.

The J gene is TRBJ1-4, the V gene TRBV30, with no clear D. CDR1 is GTSNPN and CDR2 is SVGIG in the germline V gene (reference sequence). The CDR3 is 14 residues long. The ends were cut back, 3 bases at V and 4 bases at J, with 12 bases in the middle. CDR3 sequence (DNA): TGTGCCTGGAGCCTACACGTCTTTAATGAAAAACTGTTTTTT. Protein product: CAWSLHVFNEKLFF.

This chain links TRBV18 with TRBJ2-7; a weak D match, TRBD2 (6 bases). Between the trimmed V and J ends, which lost 3 bases and 0 bases, there was a span of 12 bases. There are 15 residues in the CDR3. CDR1 and CDR2 from the germline V gene are KGHSH and LQKENI. CDR3 in amino acids: CASSPSPGSSYEQYF. The CDR3 DNA reads TGTGCCAGCTCACCTTCCCCCGGGAGCTCCTACGAGCAGTACTTC.

This chain joins TRBV11-1 and TRBJ1-1; D unresolved. Trimming removed 0 bases from V and 0 bases from J, with 11 bases in between. This CDR3 has 16 residues. Looked up from germline, CDR1 is SGHAT and CDR2 is FQDESV (reference sequence). The CDR3 DNA follows: TGTGCCAGCAGCTTAGCTCCGTCCTTAATGAACACTGAAGCTTTCTTT. Protein sequence: CASSLAPSLMNTEAFF.

V gene TRBV28 combines with J gene TRBJ1-3; D remains ambiguous. The germline gives CDR1 MDHEN, CDR2 SYDVKM. The V end lost 5 bases, the J end lost 2 bases, and 10 bases lay between the germline ends. The CDR3 extends over 14 amino acids. CDR3 residues: CASSEHQTGNTIYF. The CDR3 nucleotides are TGTGCCAGCAGTGAACACCAGACTGGAAACACCATATATTTT.

This clone was recorded only once. The chain combines TRBV6-5 with TRBJ1-3; the D gene is possibly TRBD1 (6 bases). Looked up from germline, CDR1 is MNHEY and CDR2 is SVGAGI. V was cut by 5 bases and J by 3 bases, with 11 bases left in between. This CDR3 spans 14 amino acids. CDR3 region: CASSPDRIGNTIYF. The CDR3 region has the DNA TGTGCCAGCAGTCCCGACAGGATTGGAAACACCATATATTTT.

The chain has TRBV4-1 and TRBJ1-2, with D maybe TRBD1 (5 bases). The germline CDR1 and CDR2 sequences are MGHRA and YSYEKL. This CDR3 spans 16 amino acids. Trimming shortened V by 0 bases and J by 2 bases, and 13 bases separated the two germline ends. CDR3 protein: CASSQERGTENYGYTF. The CDR3 region has the DNA TGCGCCAGCAGCCAAGAAAGAGGGACGGAGAACTATGGCTACACCTTC.

The CDR3 sequence: CASRGGGPQHF. Here the CDR3 DNA reads TGTGCCAGCAGAGGCGGGGGGCCCCAGCATTTT. The V gene is TRBV2, the J gene TRBJ1-5; D is possibly TRBD1 (5 bases). The CDR3 has 11 residues. From germline, CDR1 is SNHLY and CDR2 FYNNEI. The V end was cut by 6 bases, the J end by 9 bases, with 9 bases between.

The V call is TRBV18, the J call TRBJ1-5; D ambiguous. Per germline, CDR1 KGHSH and CDR2 LQKENI. V lost 3 bases and J 5 bases, leaving 5 bases between the germline ends. The CDR3 contains 12 residues. DNA of the CDR3: TGTGCCAGCTCACCGCGGGATCAGCCCCAGCATTTT. This gives the protein CASSPRDQPQHF.

This clone was detected only a few times. The V and J genes are TRBV6-5 and TRBJ1-5; a possible D gene is TRBD1 (6 bases). Trimming removed 6 bases from V and 6 bases from J, with 12 bases in between. From germline, CDR1 is MNHEY and CDR2 SVGAGI. The CDR3 has 13 amino acids. For the CDR3, the DNA is TGTGCCAGCAGGCGACAGGCCCTTCAGCCCCAGCATTTT. Amino acids: CASRRQALQPQHF.

The genes are TRBV7-8 and TRBJ1-1; D is undetermined. Trimming took off 2 bases at V and 2 bases at J, with 9 bases between the two ends. Germline V gives CDR1 SGHVS, CDR2 FQNEAQ. The CDR3 totals 14 residues. The chain's CDR3 is CASSLREINTEAFF. The CDR3 region has the DNA TGTGCCAGCAGCTTACGGGAGATTAACACTGAAGCTTTCTTT.

The table lists this clone with a count of one. The rearrangement uses TRBV6-6 and TRBJ2-7; TRBD2 is a possible D gene (5 bases). The CDR3 spans 14 residues. CDR1 is MNHNY, CDR2 SVGAGI, per germline (reference sequence). Trimming stripped 0 bases from V and 3 bases from J, with 9 bases between. In nucleotides, the CDR3 is TGTGCCAGCAGTTACTCGTTCGGAGGCTACGAGCAGTACTTC. Translation: CASSYSFGGYEQYF.

This rearrangement joins TRBV29-1 to TRBJ2-1; 13 bases agree with TRBD2. V gave up 5 bases and J gave up 9 bases; unmatched junction bases: 7. Germline values: CDR1 SQVTM, CDR2 ANQGSEA. The CDR3 sequence is 14 residues long. CDR3 residues: CSVLGLAGDLEQFF. The DNA for the CDR3 is TGCAGCGTTCTTGGACTAGCGGGAGACCTTGAGCAGTTCTTC.

The chain joins TRBV6-6 to TRBJ2-7, with TRBD2 matching over 13 bases. Germline V gene lookup returns CDR1 MNHNY and CDR2 SVGAGI (reference sequence). The CDR3 spans 15 residues. The V and J ends lost 7 bases and 4 bases, in that order; junction bases with no gene match: 7. CDR3 sequence: CASKGLAGEVYEQYF. The CDR3 DNA follows: TGTGCCAGCAAAGGACTAGCGGGAGAGGTTTACGAGCAGTACTTC.